Shown below are 10 T cell receptor beta chains from a single sample sequenced in a study of cytomegalovirus exposure and HLA in healthy donors. The study ran its PCR with 60 Vbeta and 13 Jbeta primers. The table came from immunoSEQ multiplex PCR; TCRdb's copy has only in-frame clones and leaves some out. The table has around 200,000 clones, around 81% seen once; the top ten hold roughly 10%. Sequenced sample: PBMCs. These TCRs come from a woman in her forties or fifties in good health and CMV-seropositive.

The chain has TRBV7-9 and TRBJ2-7; 10 bases agree with TRBD1. V shed 5 bases and J 5 bases; nucleotides not matched to a gene: 6. This CDR3 comprises 14 residues. The germline gives CDR1 SEHNR, CDR2 FQNEAQ (reference sequence). CDR3 region: CASSRLGTGDEQYF. The DNA for the CDR3 is TGTGCCAGCAGCCGATTAGGGACAGGGGACGAGCAGTACTTC. Full variable domain (missing parts from reference TRBV7-9 and TRBJ2-7): DTGVSQNPRHKITKRGQNVTFRCDPISEHNRLYWYRQTLGQGPEFLTYFQNEAQLEKSRLLSDRFSAERPKGSFSTLEIQRTEQGDSAMYLCASSRLGTGDEQYFGPGTRLTVT.

V and J are TRBV27 and TRBJ2-3; 10 bases agree with TRBD2. Germline V CDR1 and CDR2: MNHEY, SMNVEV (reference sequence). This CDR3 is 13 amino acids long. V was pared by 5 bases and J by 5 bases, with 1 base of the junction left unmatched. The chain's CDR3 is CASSRTSGDTQYF. The DNA of the CDR3 is TGTGCCAGCAGTAGGACTAGCGGAGATACGCAGTATTTT.

The CDR3 nucleotides read TGTGCCACCAGCAGATCCCGACAGTCAGCTAATGAAAAACTGTTTTTT. This codes for CATSRSRQSANEKLFF. The V gene is TRBV15, the J gene TRBJ1-4, with D possibly TRBD1 on 5 matching bases. CDR1 is LNHNV and CDR2 is YYDKDF in the germline V gene (reference sequence). Trimming removed 2 bases from V and 3 bases from J, with 13 bases in between. The CDR3 has 16 residues.

This chain links TRBV30 with TRBJ2-5, with 7 bases identical to TRBD1. Looked up from germline, CDR1 is GTSNPN and CDR2 is SVGIG (reference sequence). The CDR3 length is 13 residues. The V segment lost 3 bases and the J segment 5 bases; nucleotides outside the gene matches: 6. The CDR3 sequence is CAWSDGTAETQYF. The CDR3 DNA reads TGTGCCTGGAGCGATGGGACAGCGGAGACCCAGTACTTC.

The J gene is TRBJ1-2, the V gene TRBV6-5, with TRBD1 identical over 8 bases. The germline V gene encodes CDR1 MNHEY and CDR2 SVGAGI. Trimming at V came to 5 bases and at J to 8 bases, leaving 10 bases not matched to a gene. This CDR3 comprises 14 residues. Here the CDR3 reads CASSTQQGAHGYTF. The CDR3 bases are TGTGCCAGCAGTACGCAGCAGGGGGCGCACGGCTACACCTTC.

The gene calls are TRBV29-1 and TRBJ1-1, with 7 bases identical to TRBD1. The CDR3 length is 14 residues. The V and J ends lost 4 bases and 0 bases, in that order; junction bases with no gene match: 5. In germline, CDR1 is SQVTM, CDR2 ANQGSEA. The CDR3 DNA reads TGCAGCGTTGCCAGACAGGGTATGAACACTGAAGCTTTCTTT. Protein: CSVARQGMNTEAFF.

The gene calls are TRBV11-2 and TRBJ2-3; D is perhaps TRBD1 (6 bases). Germline V CDR1 and CDR2: SGHAT, FQNNGV. The V gene lost 2 bases and the J gene lost 6 bases, with 18 bases spanning the gap. The CDR3 has 16 amino acids. CDR3 loop: CASSLQGTGESDTQYF. Here the CDR3 DNA reads TGTGCCAGCAGCTTACAGGGGACCGGGGAATCCGATACGCAGTATTTT.

The chain has TRBV4-2 and TRBJ2-7, with 13 bases matching TRBD2. The CDR3 spans 17 residues. Trimming at V came to 1 base and at J to 2 bases, leaving 5 bases not matched to a gene. Germline values: CDR1 LGHNA, CDR2 YNFKEQ. CDR3 residues: CASSQVRTSGSTYEQYF. The CDR3 nucleotides read TGTGCCAGCAGCCAAGTTAGGACTAGCGGGAGCACCTACGAGCAGTACTTC.

The chain uses TRBV2 and TRBJ1-2; 8 bases match TRBD1. V was clipped by 3 bases and J by 0 bases; unmatched bases: 3. CDR1 is SNHLY and CDR2 is FYNNEI in the germline V gene. This CDR3 spans 15 amino acids. CDR3 DNA: TGTGCCAGCAGTGAGGGGGACAGGCCTAACTATGGCTACACCTTC. This encodes CASSEGDRPNYGYTF.

CDR3: CASSEYGQARYGYTF. The DNA for the CDR3 is TGTGCCAGCAGTGAATATGGACAGGCGCGCTATGGCTACACCTTC. The V gene is TRBV25-1, the J gene TRBJ1-2; 7 nucleotides line up with TRBD1. Per the germline V gene, CDR1 is MGHDK and CDR2 is SYGVNS. The J segment lost 4 bases and the V segment lost 0 bases, leaving 5 bases of the junction unmatched. The CDR3 loop spans 15 amino acids.